Listed here are 13 T cell receptor beta chains from one sample, sequenced in a study of blood T cell repertoires in COVID-19. Data came from immunoSEQ multiplex PCR; TCRdb stores just in-frame clones and leaves some out. Of nearly 300,000 clones listed, around 84% are singletons. The source material was peripheral blood. The source is a human donor with COVID-19, enrolled during active disease. The donor label of this sample is uncertain.

CDR3 loop: CASTAQGGGLYGYTF. CDR3 coding DNA: TGTGCCTCAACCGCTCAGGGCGGGGGACTGTATGGCTACACCTTC. This chain joins TRBV6-5 and TRBJ1-2; possible D gene TRBD1, 5 bases. The length of the CDR3 is 15 residues. The V and J ends lost 11 bases and 5 bases respectively, with 24 bases between them. CDR1 is MNHEY, CDR2 SVGAGI, per germline.

V usage is TRBV3-1 (or the pseudogene TRBV3-2) and J usage is TRBJ1-5, with D perhaps matching TRBD1 (6 bases). Germline values: CDR1 LGHDT, CDR2 YNNKEL (reference sequence). Trimming stripped 1 base from V and 4 bases from J, with 17 bases between. CDR3 size: 17 residues. Here the CDR3 reads CASSQGLRGGANQPQHF. The CDR3 nucleotides read TGTGCCAGCAGCCAAGGCTTGAGGGGGGGCGCGAATCAGCCCCAGCATTTT.

The chain carries TRBV7-2 and TRBJ2-5, with TRBD2 as a possible D gene (6 bases). This CDR3 is 15 amino acids long. CDR1 and CDR2 from the germline V gene are SGHTA and FQGNSA. The V end was cut by 0 bases, the J end by 1 base, with 9 bases between. The DNA of the CDR3 is TGTGCCAGCAGCTTAGCTAGCGGTATCCAAGAGACCCAGTACTTC. The encoded protein is CASSLASGIQETQYF.

The rearrangement links TRBV5-4 to TRBJ1-1, with 10 bases identical to TRBD1. The CDR3 has 14 residues. The V segment lost 4 bases and the J segment 5 bases; nucleotides outside the gene matches: 5. Germline-derived CDR1 and CDR2 are SGHNT and YYREEE (reference sequence). The CDR3 spells CASSLGQGWTEAFF. In DNA form, the CDR3 reads TGTGCCAGCAGCCTGGGACAGGGGTGGACTGAAGCTTTCTTT.

CDR3 protein: CSVGQGARSPLHF. The CDR3 DNA sequence: TGCAGCGTGGGGCAGGGGGCGAGGTCACCCCTCCACTTT. V gene TRBV29-1 combines with J gene TRBJ1-6; 8 nucleotides match TRBD1. V dropped 6 bases and J dropped 10; count of bases not matched to a gene: 8. The CDR3 totals 13 residues. From germline, CDR1 is SQVTM and CDR2 ANQGSEA.

V is TRBV29-1 and J is TRBJ2-1; D might be TRBD2 (6 bases). Germline values: CDR1 SQVTM, CDR2 ANQGSEA. V shed 1 base and J shed 2 bases, with 9 bases lying between them. This CDR3 is built from 14 residues. CDR3 region: CSVEVRGPYNEQFF. CDR3 DNA sequence: TGCAGCGTTGAAGTGCGGGGTCCCTACAATGAGCAGTTCTTC.

The chain combines TRBV6-4 with TRBJ2-1; 7 bases agree with TRBD1. Germline V gene sequence: CDR1 MRHNA, CDR2 SNTAGT. V gave up 2 bases and J gave up 11 bases; unmatched junction bases: 3. The CDR3 runs to 12 residues. CDR3 DNA: TGTGCCAGCAGTGACGAGGGGGCTAAGCAGTTCTTC. As protein: CASSDEGAKQFF.

CDR3 loop: CASSPIGYGYTF. CDR3 DNA: TGTGCCAGCAGCCCGATCGGCTATGGCTACACCTTC. The chain uses TRBV11-2 and TRBJ1-2; no definite D call. With 5 bases removed from V and 4 bases from J, the gap between germline ends came to 8 bases. The germline V gene has CDR1 SGHAT and CDR2 FQNNGV. The CDR3 totals 12 residues.

The V call is TRBV7-2, the J call TRBJ2-3; D uncertain. Germline lookup yields CDR1 SGHTA and CDR2 FQGNSA. V was shortened by 1 base and J by 4 bases, with 6 bases between the two germline ends. The CDR3 extends over 13 amino acids. CDR3 in DNA: TGTGCCAGCAGCTTAGACTCCCCAGATACGCAGTATTTT. It is translated as CASSLDSPDTQYF.

The chain uses TRBV15 and TRBJ1-1, with a tentative D call TRBD1 (5 bases). The germline V gene encodes CDR1 LNHNV and CDR2 YYDKDF (reference sequence). This CDR3 spans 14 amino acids. The V end lost 1 base, the J end lost 5 bases, and 11 bases lay between the germline ends. CDR3 DNA: TGTGCCACCAGCAGAGGACGGGGGTCGACTGAAGCTTTCTTT. This sequence encodes CATSRGRGSTEAFF.

CDR3 residues: CASSEGTGGLAGFPSYEQYF. The CDR3, as DNA: TGTGCCAGCAGTGAGGGGACGGGTGGACTAGCGGGCTTTCCATCCTACGAGCAGTACTTC. V and J are TRBV9 and TRBJ2-7; TRBD2 matches 11 bases. CDR3 length: 20 amino acids. With 5 bases clipped from V and 1 base from J, the junction kept 20 bases outside the gene matches. CDR1 is SGDLS, CDR2 YYNGEE, per germline. Filled out from reference TRBV9 and TRBJ2-7, the complete variable domain reads DSGVTQTPKHLITATGQRVTLRCSPRSGDLSVYWYQQSLDQGLQFLIQYYNGEERAKGNILERFSAQQFPDLHSELNLSSLELGDSALYFCASSEGTGGLAGFPSYEQYFGPGTRLTVT.

V is TRBV10-3 and J is TRBJ2-3; 9 bases are shared with TRBD2. The CDR3 has 17 residues. CDR1 and CDR2 from the germline V gene are ENHRY and SYGVKD. Losses at the gene ends were 4 bases for V and 4 bases for J; bases not matched to a gene: 12. In DNA form, the CDR3 reads TGTGCCATCAGTGTGGGTAGCGGGAGTCCCGATCCAGATACGCAGTATTTT. Its protein is CAISVGSGSPDPDTQYF.

J is TRBJ1-5 and V is TRBV19; 7 nucleotides line up with TRBD1. From germline, CDR1 is LNHDA and CDR2 SQIVND (reference sequence). The CDR3 spans 15 residues. V lost 1 base to trimming and J lost 3 bases; unmatched junction nucleotides: 3. The CDR3 is CASSIAGGDNQPQHF. The CDR3 DNA reads TGTGCCAGTAGTATAGCAGGGGGAGACAATCAGCCCCAGCATTTT.